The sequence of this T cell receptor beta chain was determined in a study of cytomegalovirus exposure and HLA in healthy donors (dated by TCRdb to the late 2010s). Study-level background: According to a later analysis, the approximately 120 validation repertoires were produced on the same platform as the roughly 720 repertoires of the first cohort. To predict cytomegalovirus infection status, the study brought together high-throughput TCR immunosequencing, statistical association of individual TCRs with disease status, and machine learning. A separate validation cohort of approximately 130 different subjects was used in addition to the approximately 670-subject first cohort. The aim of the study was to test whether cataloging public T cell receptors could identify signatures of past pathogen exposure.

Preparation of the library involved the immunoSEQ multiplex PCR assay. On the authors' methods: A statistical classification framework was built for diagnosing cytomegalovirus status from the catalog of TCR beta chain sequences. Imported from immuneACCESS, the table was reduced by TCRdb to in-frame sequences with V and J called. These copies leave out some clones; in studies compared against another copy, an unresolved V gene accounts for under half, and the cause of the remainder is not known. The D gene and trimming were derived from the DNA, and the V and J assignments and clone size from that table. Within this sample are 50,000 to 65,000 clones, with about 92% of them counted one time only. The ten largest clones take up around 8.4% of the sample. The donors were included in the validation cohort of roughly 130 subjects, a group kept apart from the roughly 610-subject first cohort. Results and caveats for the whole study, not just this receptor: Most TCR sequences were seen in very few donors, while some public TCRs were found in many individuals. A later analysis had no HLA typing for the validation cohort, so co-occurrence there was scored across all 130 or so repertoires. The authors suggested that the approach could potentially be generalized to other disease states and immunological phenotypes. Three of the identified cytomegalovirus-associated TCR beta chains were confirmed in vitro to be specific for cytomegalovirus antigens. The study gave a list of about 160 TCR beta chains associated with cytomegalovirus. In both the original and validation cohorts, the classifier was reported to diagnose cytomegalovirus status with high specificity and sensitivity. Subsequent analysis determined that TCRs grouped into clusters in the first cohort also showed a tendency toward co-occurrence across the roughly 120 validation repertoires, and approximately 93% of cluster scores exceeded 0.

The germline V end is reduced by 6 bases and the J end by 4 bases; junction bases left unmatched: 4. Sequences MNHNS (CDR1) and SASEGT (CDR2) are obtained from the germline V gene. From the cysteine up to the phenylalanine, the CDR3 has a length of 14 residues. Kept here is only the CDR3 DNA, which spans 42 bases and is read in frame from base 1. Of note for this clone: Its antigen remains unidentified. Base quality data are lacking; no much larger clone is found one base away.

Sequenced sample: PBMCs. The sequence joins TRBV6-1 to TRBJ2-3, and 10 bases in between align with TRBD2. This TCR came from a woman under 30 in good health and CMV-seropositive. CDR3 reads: CASSSSGGSDTQYF. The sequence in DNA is TGTGCCAGCAGCTCTAGCGGGGGCTCAGATACGCAGTATTTT.